This TCR beta chain was profiled in a study of early T cells in non-severe SARS-CoV-2 infection. The V segment lost 5 bases and the J segment 5 bases; nucleotides outside the gene matches: 11. Germline V gives CDR1 KGHDR, CDR2 SFDVKD. The CDR3 is 16 residues long. This clonotype was recorded at least ten times. TCRdb independently ran MiXCR on the 5' RACE reads; one entry per CDR3 protein. The repertoire consists of approximately 70,000 distinct CDR3 sequences, with 9% to 10% occurring once and the leading ten covering roughly 16%. The chain uses TRBV24-1 and TRBJ1-5, with TRBD1 matching over 7 bases. This sample comprised whole blood, obtained at baseline. The receptor comes from an adult who was a healthcare worker with PCR-confirmed SARS-CoV-2 infection or an uninfected control (not recorded which). In nucleotides, the CDR3 is TGTGCCACCAGTGGAAGACAGGGCGTCGGGGATCAGCCCCAGCATTTT. Translating gives CATSGRQGVGDQPQHF.